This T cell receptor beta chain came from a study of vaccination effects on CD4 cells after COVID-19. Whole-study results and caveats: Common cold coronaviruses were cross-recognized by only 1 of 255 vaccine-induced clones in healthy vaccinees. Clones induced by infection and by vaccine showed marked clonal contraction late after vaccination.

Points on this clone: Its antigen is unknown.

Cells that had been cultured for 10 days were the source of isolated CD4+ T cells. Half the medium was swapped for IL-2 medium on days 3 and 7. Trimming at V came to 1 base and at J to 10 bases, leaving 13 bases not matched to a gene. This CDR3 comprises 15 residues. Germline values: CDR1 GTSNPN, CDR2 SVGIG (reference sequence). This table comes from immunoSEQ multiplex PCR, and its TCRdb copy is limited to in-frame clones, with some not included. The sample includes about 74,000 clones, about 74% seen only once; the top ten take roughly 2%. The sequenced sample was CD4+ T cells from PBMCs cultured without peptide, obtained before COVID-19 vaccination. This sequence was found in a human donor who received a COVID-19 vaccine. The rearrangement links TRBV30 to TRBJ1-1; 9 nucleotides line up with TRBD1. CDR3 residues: CAWSGLGQGRSGAFF. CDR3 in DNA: TGTGCCTGGAGTGGTCTGGGACAGGGTCGGTCGGGAGCTTTCTTT.